This TCR beta chain was sequenced in a study of spatial heterogeneity in lung cancer. Overall study context: Strongly correlated with TCR transcript counts in tumor regions was a T cell module score, which was a transcriptional module score calculated from matched bulk RNA-seq. Whole-study results and caveats: In tumors, expanded intratumoral alpha and beta TCR counts tracked mutation counts.

Time point: sample taken at primary tumor resection. Tumor, nontumor lung or frozen PBMC supplied whole RNA, sequenced without sorting. The presence of a unique molecular identifier marked each TCR cDNA molecule. TCRdb passed the 5' RACE reads through MiXCR, listing each CDR3 protein once. The table records around 20,000 distinct CDR3 sequences, 2.8% of them present only once. The CDR3 loop spans 14 amino acids. V lost 2 bases to trimming and J lost 8 bases; unmatched junction nucleotides: 5. From germline, CDR1 is MNHEY and CDR2 SVGAGI. This clonotype showed up just a few times. The antigen is undetermined.

The material sequenced was lung tumor tissue, taken at surgery. The gene calls are TRBV6-5 and TRBJ1-4; 7 positions match TRBD1. The sequence was collected from a male donor with early-stage non-small cell lung cancer. In DNA form, the CDR3 reads TGTGCCAGCAGTTACCAACAGGGGAGCGAAAAACTGTTTTTT. It is translated as CASSYQQGSEKLFF.